This T cell receptor (beta chain) was retrieved from a study of radiotherapy plus CTLA-4 blockade in lung cancer. Study-wide context: Of the patients, about 17% showed objective responses and roughly 30% attained disease control. Study-wide results and limits: The authors reported that early blood T cell clone dynamics, with interferon-beta, best predicted response.

Sequenced by immunoSEQ multiplex PCR; TCRdb stores in-frame clones only, minus some. This table has around 22,000 clones, over 55% appearing once. CDR3 length: 14 residues. Unmatched junction bases numbered 4, after V lost 6 bases and J lost 4 bases. The germline gives CDR1 SGHTA, CDR2 FQGNSA. Receiving focal radiation plus CTLA-4 blockade with ipilimumab were patients who had chemo-refractory metastatic non-small-cell lung cancer. Worth noting for this clone: The target antigen is unknown.

Source: peripheral blood, taken from a patient treated with radiotherapy plus ipilimumab. The origin of this receptor is a human donor with non-small cell lung cancer whose response to radiotherapy plus ipilimumab could not be evaluated. J is TRBJ1-5 and V is TRBV7-2; 9 bases align to TRBD1. CDR3 amino acids: CASRAGTGNQPQHF. The CDR3 coding sequence is TGTGCCAGCAGGGCCGGGACAGGGAATCAGCCCCAGCATTTT.